This entry lists 13 T cell receptor beta chains sequenced from one sample in a study of blood T cell repertoires in COVID-19. Method: immunoSEQ multiplex PCR; TCRdb's copy keeps in-frame clones and lacks some. The table shows around 200,000 clones, with less than 90% occurring only once. The sample was PBMCs or T cells enriched from blood (not recorded which). The receptor set was obtained from a woman aged 25 to 45 who had been exposed to COVID-19.

This chain's CDR3 is CASSSDRGERETQYF. Written as DNA, the CDR3 is TGTGCCAGCAGCTCGGACAGGGGGGAGCGAGAGACCCAGTACTTC. The chain recombines TRBV7-9 with TRBJ2-5, with 10 positions matching TRBD1. The CDR3 runs to 15 residues. In germline, CDR1 is SEHNR, CDR2 FQNEAQ (reference sequence). After removal of 4 bases from V and 4 bases from J, the junction contained 6 bases not matched to a gene.

This clone was seen a few times. This chain connects TRBV6-5 to TRBJ2-7; 7 bases fit TRBD1. Trimming cost V 0 bases and J 5 bases; bases outside gene matches: 10. The germline V gene has CDR1 MNHEY and CDR2 SVGAGI. The CDR3 is 16 residues long. CDR3 bases: TGTGCCAGCAGTTACTCGTTCTTAGGGGGCAAAAACGAGCAGTACTTC. Protein sequence: CASSYSFLGGKNEQYF.

This rearrangement joins TRBV18 to TRBJ1-4; 8 positions agree with TRBD1. The CDR3 runs to 14 residues. The trim removed 3 bases at V and 10 bases at J, leaving 7 bases unmatched. Germline assignment: CDR1 KGHSH and CDR2 LQKENI. In DNA, the CDR3 is TGTGCCAGCTCACCTATTGCCGGACAGGGAAAACTGTTTTTT. It codes for CASSPIAGQGKLFF. The full variable domain, with the rest looked up from reference TRBV18 and TRBJ1-4, is NAGVMQNPRHLVRRRGQEARLRCSPMKGHSHVYWYRQLPEEGLKFMVYLQKENIIDESGMPKERFSAEFPKEGPSILRIQQVVRGDSAAYFCASSPIAGQGKLFFGSGTQLSVL.

The rearrangement joins TRBV6-6 to TRBJ2-3; 7 bases align to TRBD2. This CDR3 region has 14 residues. From germline, CDR1 is MNHNY and CDR2 SVGAGI (reference sequence). V shed 7 bases and J 0 bases; nucleotides not matched to a gene: 4. The CDR3 protein is CASTGGVSTDTQYF. CDR3 bases: TGTGCCAGCACTGGGGGGGTGAGCACAGATACGCAGTATTTT.

The sample holds a few counts of this clone. V usage is TRBV15 and J usage is TRBJ1-5; 7 bases align to TRBD1. The CDR3 runs 20 residues. The germline gives CDR1 LNHNV, CDR2 YYDKDF (reference sequence). J was trimmed by 0 bases and V by 1 base; bases with no gene match: 15. The DNA for the CDR3 is TGTGCCACCAGCAGAGGAGTTTGGGACAGCTTAGAATATAGCAATCAGCCCCAGCATTTT. Translating gives CATSRGVWDSLEYSNQPQHF.

The chain joins TRBV29-1 to TRBJ2-7; D might be TRBD1 (6 bases). Trimming took 3 bases from V and 8 from J, leaving 23 bases between them. Germline V gives CDR1 SQVTM, CDR2 ANQGSEA. This CDR3 has 15 amino acids. This chain's CDR3 is CSVDDWERLGGKQYF. Here the CDR3 DNA reads TGCAGCGTTGACGATTGGGAGAGACTTGGGGGCAAGCAGTACTTC.

The chain carries TRBV5-1 and TRBJ1-2; TRBD1 matches 8 bases. CDR1 and CDR2 from the germline V gene are SGHRS and YFSETQ. Trimming removed 4 bases from V and 7 bases from J; junction bases left unmatched: 3. The CDR3 consists of 12 residues. CDR3: CASSPGQGGYTF. CDR3 nucleotide sequence: TGCGCCAGCAGCCCCGGACAGGGTGGCTACACCTTC.

This chain uses TRBV6-1 with TRBJ1-2; 7 bases match TRBD1. Trimming took 3 bases from V and 3 from J; bases not matched to a gene: 10. Germline-derived CDR1 and CDR2 are MNHNS and SASEGT. The CDR3 totals 16 residues. CDR3: CASSEGTAQTHYGYTF. In DNA, the CDR3 is TGTGCCAGCAGTGAGGGGACAGCCCAAACCCACTATGGCTACACCTTC.

The V gene is TRBV11-3, the J gene TRBJ1-5; 10 bases match TRBD1. V lost 6 bases, J lost 3 bases, and 17 bases stayed unmatched. Looked up from germline, CDR1 is SGHNT and CDR2 is YENEEA. This CDR3 has 19 residues. The CDR3 region is CASSLSTDWTGGINQPQHF. Written as DNA, the CDR3 is TGTGCCAGCAGTCTCTCGACCGACTGGACAGGGGGTATCAATCAGCCCCAGCATTTT. The full variable domain, in which reference TRBV11-3 and TRBJ1-5 provide the parts outside the CDR3, is EAGVVQSPRYKIIEKKQPVAFWCNPISGHNTLYWYLQNLGQGPELLIRYENEEAVDDSQLPKDRFSAERLKGVDSTLKIQPAELGDSAVYLCASSLSTDWTGGINQPQHFGDGTRLSIL.

This sequence joins TRBV19 and TRBJ2-7; D is unclear. The CDR3 is 14 amino acids. V shed 3 bases and J shed 0 bases, with 9 bases lying between them. Germline lookup yields CDR1 LNHDA and CDR2 SQIVND (reference sequence). CDR3 protein: CASSIRGSSYEQYF. For the CDR3, the DNA is TGTGCCAGTAGTATCAGAGGCAGCTCCTACGAGCAGTACTTC.

Of note for this clone: This sample also contains other DNA sequences that code for the same CDR3. This chain connects TRBV19 to TRBJ1-5; D perhaps matches TRBD1 (5 bases). Germline CDR1 and CDR2: LNHDA and SQIVND (reference sequence). The CDR3 has 14 amino acids. Deletions cut 1 base from V and 4 bases from J, with 8 bases between. The CDR3 nucleotides read TGTGCCAGTAGTATAGGGCAGGGAAATCAGCCCCAGCATTTT. This codes for CASSIGQGNQPQHF.

V is TRBV3-1 (or the pseudogene TRBV3-2) and J is TRBJ2-1; 7 bases match TRBD2. V trimming: 3 bases; J trimming: 9 bases; junction bases outside the gene matches: 11. CDR3 size: 15 residues. Germline CDR1 reads LGHDT; CDR2 reads YNNKEL (reference sequence). The CDR3 is CASSHEGGANLEQFF. The CDR3 nucleotides read TGTGCCAGCAGCCATGAGGGAGGGGCTAATCTTGAGCAGTTCTTC.

V is TRBV6-5 and J is TRBJ1-2, with a weak D call TRBD1 (6 bases). CDR1 and CDR2 from the germline V gene are MNHEY and SVGAGI. The CDR3 consists of 14 residues. The V gene lost 2 bases and the J gene lost 6 bases, with 13 bases spanning the gap. The CDR3 spells CASSYEPRTDGYTF. Written as DNA, the CDR3 is TGTGCCAGCAGTTACGAACCCCGGACAGATGGCTACACCTTC.